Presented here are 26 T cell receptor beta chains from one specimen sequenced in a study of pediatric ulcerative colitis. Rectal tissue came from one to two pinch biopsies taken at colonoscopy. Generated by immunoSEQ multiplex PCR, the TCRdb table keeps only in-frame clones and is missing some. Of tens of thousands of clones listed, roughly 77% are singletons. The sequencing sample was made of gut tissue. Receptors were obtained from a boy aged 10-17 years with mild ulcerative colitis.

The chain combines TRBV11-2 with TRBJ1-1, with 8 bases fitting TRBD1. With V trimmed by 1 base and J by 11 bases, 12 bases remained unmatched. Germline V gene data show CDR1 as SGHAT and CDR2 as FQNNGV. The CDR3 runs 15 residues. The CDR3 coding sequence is TGTGCCAGCAGCTTAGGCCGGGCAGGGGGCCGGATGGCTTTCTTT. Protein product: CASSLGRAGGRMAFF.

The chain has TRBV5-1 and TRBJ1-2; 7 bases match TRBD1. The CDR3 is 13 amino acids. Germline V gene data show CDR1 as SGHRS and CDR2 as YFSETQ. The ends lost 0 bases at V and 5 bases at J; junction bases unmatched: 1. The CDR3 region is CASSLAGQYGYTF. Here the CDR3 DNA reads TGCGCCAGCAGCTTGGCGGGACAGTATGGCTACACCTTC.

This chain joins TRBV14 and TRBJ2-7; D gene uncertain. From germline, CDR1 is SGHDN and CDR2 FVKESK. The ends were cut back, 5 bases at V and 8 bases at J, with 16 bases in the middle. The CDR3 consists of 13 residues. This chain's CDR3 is CASSGQMKVQQYF. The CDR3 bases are TGTGCCAGCAGCGGTCAAATGAAAGTCCAGCAGTACTTC.

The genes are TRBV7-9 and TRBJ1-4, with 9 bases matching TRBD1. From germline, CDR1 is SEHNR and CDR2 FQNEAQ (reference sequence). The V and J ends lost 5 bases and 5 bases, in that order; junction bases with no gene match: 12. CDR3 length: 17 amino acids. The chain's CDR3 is CASSLKLGTGLNEKLFF. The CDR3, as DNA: TGTGCCAGCAGCCTGAAACTGGGGACAGGGCTGAATGAAAAACTGTTTTTT.

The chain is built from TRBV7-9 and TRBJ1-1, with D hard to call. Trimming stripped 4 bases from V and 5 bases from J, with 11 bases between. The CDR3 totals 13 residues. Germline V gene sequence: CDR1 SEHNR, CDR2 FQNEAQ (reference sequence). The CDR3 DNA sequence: TGTGCCAGCAGCTCTCTCAGTTGGACTGAAGCTTTCTTT. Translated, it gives CASSSLSWTEAFF.

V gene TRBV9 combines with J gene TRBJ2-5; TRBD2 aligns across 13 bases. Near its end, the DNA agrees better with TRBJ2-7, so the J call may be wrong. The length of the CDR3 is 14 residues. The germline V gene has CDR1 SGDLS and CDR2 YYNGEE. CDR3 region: CASSLGTSGDEQYF. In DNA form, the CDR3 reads TGTGCCAGCAGCCTTGGGACTAGCGGGGACGAGCAGTACTTC.

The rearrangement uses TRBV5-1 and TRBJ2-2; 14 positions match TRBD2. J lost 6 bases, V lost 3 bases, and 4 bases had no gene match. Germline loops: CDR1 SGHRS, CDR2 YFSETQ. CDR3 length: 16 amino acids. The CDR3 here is CASSSETSGGAGELFF. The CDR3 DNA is TGCGCCAGCAGCTCCGAGACTAGCGGGGGGGCCGGGGAGCTGTTTTTT.

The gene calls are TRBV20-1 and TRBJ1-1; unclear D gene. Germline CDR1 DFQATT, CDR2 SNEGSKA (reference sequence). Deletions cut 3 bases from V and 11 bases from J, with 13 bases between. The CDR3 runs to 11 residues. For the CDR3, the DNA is TGCAGTGCTAGTCCTCGGGGATCGGCTTTCTTT. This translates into CSASPRGSAFF.

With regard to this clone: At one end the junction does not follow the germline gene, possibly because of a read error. This chain's CDR3 is CASSHPRGGSSNEQFF. CDR3 DNA sequence: TGCGCCAGCAGCCACCCTCGGGGGGGCTCCTCCAATGAGCAGTTCTTC. V and J are TRBV4-1 and TRBJ2-1; 8 positions agree with TRBD2. CDR1 is MGHRA, CDR2 YSYEKL, per germline. CDR3 size: 16 residues.

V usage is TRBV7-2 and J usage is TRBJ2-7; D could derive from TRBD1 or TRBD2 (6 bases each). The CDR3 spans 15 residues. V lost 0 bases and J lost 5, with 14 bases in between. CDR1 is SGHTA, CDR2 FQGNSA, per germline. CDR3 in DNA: TGTGCCAGCAGCTTAGCTGAGGGGGGTCCCAACGAGCAGTACTTC. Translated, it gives CASSLAEGGPNEQYF.

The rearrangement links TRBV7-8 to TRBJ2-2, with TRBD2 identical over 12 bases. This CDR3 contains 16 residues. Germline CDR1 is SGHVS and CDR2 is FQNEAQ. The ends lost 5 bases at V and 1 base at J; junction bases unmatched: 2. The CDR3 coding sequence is TGTGCCAGCAGCCAACTAGCGGGGGGGAACACCGGGGAGCTGTTTTTT. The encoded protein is CASSQLAGGNTGELFF.

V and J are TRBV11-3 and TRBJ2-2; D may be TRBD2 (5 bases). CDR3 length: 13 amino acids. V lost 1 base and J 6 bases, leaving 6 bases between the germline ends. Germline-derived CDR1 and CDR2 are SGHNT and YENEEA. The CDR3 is CASSLVLAGELFF. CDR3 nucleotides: TGTGCCAGCAGCTTAGTACTAGCCGGGGAGCTGTTTTTT.

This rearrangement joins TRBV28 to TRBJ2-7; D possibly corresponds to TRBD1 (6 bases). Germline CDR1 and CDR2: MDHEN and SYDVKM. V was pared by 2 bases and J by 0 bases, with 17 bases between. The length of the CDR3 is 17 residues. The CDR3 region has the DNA TGTGCCAGCAGTTTAAAGGGGGACGGAGACCACTCCTACGAGCAGTACTTC. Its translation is CASSLKGDGDHSYEQYF.

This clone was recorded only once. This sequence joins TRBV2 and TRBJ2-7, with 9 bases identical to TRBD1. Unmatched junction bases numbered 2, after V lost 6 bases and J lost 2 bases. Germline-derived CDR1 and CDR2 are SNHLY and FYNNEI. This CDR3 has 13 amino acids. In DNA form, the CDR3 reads TGTGCCAGCAGGGGGACAGGGACCTACGAGCAGTACTTC. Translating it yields CASRGTGTYEQYF. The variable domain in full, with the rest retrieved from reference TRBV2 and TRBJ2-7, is EPEVTQTPSHQVTQMGQEVILRCVPISNHLYFYWYRQILGQKVEFLVSFYNNEISEKSEIFDDQFSVERPDGSNFTLKIRSTKLEDSAMYFCASRGTGTYEQYFGPGTRLTVT.

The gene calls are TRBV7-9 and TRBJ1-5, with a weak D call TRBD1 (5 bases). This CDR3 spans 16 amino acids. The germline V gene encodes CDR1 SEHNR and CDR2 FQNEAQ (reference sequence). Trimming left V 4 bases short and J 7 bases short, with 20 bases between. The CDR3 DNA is TGTGCCAGCAGCTCTGGGGTTGGGGCAGGGCGGCAGCCCCAGCATTTT. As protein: CASSSGVGAGRQPQHF.

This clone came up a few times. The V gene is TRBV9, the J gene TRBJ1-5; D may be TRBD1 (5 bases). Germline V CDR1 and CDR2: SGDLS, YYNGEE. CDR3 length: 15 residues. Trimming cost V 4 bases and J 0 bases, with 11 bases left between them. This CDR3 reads CASSQTAYSNQPQHF. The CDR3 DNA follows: TGTGCCAGCAGCCAGACAGCTTATAGCAATCAGCCCCAGCATTTT.

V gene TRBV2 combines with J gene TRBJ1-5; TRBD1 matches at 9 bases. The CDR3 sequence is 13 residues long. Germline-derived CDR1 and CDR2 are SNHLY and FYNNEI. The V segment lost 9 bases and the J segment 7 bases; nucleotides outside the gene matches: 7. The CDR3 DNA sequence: TGTGCCAGGGGGACAGGGAGGCAACAGCCCCAGCATTTT. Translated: CARGTGRQQPQHF.

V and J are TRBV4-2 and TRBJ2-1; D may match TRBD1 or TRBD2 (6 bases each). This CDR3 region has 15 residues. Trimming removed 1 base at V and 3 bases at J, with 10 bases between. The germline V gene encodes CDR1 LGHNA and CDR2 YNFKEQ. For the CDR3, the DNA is TGTGCCAGCAGCCAAGGTGAGGGGGGCTACAATGAGCAGTTCTTC. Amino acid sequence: CASSQGEGGYNEQFF.

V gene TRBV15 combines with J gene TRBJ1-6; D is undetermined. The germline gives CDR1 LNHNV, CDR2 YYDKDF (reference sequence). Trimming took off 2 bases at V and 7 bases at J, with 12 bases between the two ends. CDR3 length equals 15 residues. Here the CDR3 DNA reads TGTGCCACCAGCAGATCGGCCGCGAGCAATTCACCCCTCCACTTT. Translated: CATSRSAASNSPLHF.

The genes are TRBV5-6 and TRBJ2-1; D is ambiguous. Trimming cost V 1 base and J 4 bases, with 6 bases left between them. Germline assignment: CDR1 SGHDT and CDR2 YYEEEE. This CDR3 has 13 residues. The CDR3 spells CASSLLRYNEQFF. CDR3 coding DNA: TGTGCCAGCAGCTTGCTCCGATACAATGAGCAGTTCTTC.

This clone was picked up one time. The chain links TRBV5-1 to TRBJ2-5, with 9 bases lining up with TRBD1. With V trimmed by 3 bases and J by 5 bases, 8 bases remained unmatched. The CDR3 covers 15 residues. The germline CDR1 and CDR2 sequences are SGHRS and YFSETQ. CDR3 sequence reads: CASSWSGTGLETQYF. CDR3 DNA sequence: TGCGCCAGCAGCTGGAGCGGGACAGGGCTGGAGACCCAGTACTTC.

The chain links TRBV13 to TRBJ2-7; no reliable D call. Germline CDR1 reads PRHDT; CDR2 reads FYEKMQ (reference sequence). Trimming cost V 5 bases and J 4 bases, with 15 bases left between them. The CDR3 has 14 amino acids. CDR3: CASSPLGQAYEQYF. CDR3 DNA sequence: TGTGCCAGCAGCCCCCTCGGGCAAGCGTACGAGCAGTACTTC.

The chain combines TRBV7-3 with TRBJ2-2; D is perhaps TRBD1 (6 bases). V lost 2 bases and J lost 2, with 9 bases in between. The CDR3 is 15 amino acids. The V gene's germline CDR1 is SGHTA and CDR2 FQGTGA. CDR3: CASSLWGTNTGELFF. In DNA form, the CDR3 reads TGTGCCAGCAGCTTATGGGGGACAAACACCGGGGAGCTGTTTTTT.

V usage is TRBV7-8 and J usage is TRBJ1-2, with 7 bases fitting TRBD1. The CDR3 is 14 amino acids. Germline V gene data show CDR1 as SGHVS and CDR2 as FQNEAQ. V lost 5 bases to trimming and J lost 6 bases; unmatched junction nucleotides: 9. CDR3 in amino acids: CASSGRDRGNGYTF. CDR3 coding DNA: TGTGCCAGCAGCGGCCGGGACAGAGGGAATGGCTACACCTTC. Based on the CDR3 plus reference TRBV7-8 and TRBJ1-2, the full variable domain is GAGVSQSPRYKVAKRGQDVALRCDPISGHVSLFWYQQALGQGPEFLTYFQNEAQLDKSGLPSDRFFAERPEGSVSTLKIQRTQQEDSAVYLCASSGRDRGNGYTFGSGTRLTVV.

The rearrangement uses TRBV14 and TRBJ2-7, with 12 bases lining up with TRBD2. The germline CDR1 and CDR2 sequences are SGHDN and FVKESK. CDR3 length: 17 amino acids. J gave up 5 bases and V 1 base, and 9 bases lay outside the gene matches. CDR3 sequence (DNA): TGTGCCAGCAGCCAAGCCTACGGACTAGCGGGGATCAACGAGCAGTACTTC. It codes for CASSQAYGLAGINEQYF.

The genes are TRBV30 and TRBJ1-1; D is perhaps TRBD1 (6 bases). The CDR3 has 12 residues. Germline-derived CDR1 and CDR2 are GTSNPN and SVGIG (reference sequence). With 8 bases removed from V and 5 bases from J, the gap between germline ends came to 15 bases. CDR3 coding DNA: TGTGCCGGGAACAGGGCGGGGACTGAAGCTTTCTTT. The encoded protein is CAGNRAGTEAFF. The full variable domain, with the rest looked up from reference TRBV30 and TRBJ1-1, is SQTIHQWPATLVQPVGSPLSLECTVEGTSNPNLYWYRQAAGRGLQLLFYSVGIGQISSEVPQNLSASRPQDRQFILSSKKLLLSDSGFYLCAGNRAGTEAFFGQGTRLTVV.